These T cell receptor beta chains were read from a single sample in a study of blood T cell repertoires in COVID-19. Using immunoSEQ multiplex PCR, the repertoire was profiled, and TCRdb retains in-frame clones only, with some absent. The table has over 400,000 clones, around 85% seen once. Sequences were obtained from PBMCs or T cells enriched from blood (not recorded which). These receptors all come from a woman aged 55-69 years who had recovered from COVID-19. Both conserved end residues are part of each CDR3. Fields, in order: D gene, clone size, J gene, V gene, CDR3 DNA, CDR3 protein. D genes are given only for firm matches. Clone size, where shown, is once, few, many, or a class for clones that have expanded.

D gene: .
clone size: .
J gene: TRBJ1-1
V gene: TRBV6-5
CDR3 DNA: TGTGCCAGCAGTTTGAGTGAGGTGAACACTGAAGCTTTCTTT
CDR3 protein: CASSLSEVNTEAFF

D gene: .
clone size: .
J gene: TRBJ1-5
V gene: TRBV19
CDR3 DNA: TGTGCCAGTAGTAAAACAGGCTTCAATCAGCCCCAGCATTTT
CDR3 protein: CASSKTGFNQPQHF

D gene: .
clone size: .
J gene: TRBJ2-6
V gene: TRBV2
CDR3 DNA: TGTGCCAGGTCGACTAGTCGGAGCTCTGGGGCCAACGTCCTGACTTTC
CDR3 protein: CARSTSRSSGANVLTF

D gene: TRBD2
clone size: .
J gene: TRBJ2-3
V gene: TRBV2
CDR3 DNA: TGTGCCAGCAGCCCCTCGGGGGGGCCCACAGATACGCAGTATTTT
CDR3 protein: CASSPSGGPTDTQYF

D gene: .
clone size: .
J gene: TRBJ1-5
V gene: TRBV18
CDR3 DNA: TGTGCCAGCTCACTTGGACACGCTGATCAGCCCCAGCATTTT
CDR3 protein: CASSLGHADQPQHF

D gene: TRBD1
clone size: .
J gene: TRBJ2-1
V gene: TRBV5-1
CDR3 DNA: TGCGCCAGCAGCTTAGGGGTGGGACAGGGGTTCAATGAGCAGTTCTTC
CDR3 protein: CASSLGVGQGFNEQFF

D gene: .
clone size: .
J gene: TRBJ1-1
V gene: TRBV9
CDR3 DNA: TGTGCCAGCAGCCCCCCTCAGGGTCTGATCACTGAAGCTTTCTTT
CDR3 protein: CASSPPQGLITEAFF

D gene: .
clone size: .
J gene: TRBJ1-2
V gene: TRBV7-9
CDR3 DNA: TGTGCCAGCAGCCTCTTGGGGGAGGGCTATGGCTACACCTTC
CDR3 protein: CASSLLGEGYGYTF

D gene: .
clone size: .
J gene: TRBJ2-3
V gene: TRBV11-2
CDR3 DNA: TGTGCCAGCAGCCGCCGGACTCTTAGCACAGATACGCAGTATTTT
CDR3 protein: CASSRRTLSTDTQYF

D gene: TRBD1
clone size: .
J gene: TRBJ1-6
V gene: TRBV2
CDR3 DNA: TGTGCCAGCAGGGGGGAGACAGGGGGCTTCTATAATTCACCCCTCCACTTT
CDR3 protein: CASRGETGGFYNSPLHF

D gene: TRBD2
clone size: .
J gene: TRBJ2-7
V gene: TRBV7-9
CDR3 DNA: TGTGCCAGCAGCTCCACTAGCGGGGGGGCCTACGAGCAGTACTTC
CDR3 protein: CASSSTSGGAYEQYF

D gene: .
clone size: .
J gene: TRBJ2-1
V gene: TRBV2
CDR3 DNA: TGTGCCAGCAGTCCGGACAAGGGTTTCTACAATGAGCAGTTCTTC
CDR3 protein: CASSPDKGFYNEQFF

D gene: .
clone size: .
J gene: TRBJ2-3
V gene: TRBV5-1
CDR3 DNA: TGCGCCAGCAGCCCCTCTCCAGGCACAGATACGCAGTATTTT
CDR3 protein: CASSPSPGTDTQYF

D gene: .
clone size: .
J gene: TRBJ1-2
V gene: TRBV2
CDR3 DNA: TGTGCCAGCAGTTTTCGGAACTATGGCTACACCTTC
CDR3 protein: CASSFRNYGYTF

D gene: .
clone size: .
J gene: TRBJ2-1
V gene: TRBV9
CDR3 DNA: TGTGCCAGCAGCGTAGACCTTTATACTAATGAGCAGTTCTTC
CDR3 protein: CASSVDLYTNEQFF

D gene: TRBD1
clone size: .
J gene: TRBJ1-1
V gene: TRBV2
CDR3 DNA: TGTGCCAGCAGCAGGGACAGGAACACTGAAGCTTTCTTT
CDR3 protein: CASSRDRNTEAFF

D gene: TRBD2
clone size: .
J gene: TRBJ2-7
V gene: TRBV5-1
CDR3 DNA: TGCGCCAGCAGCCGGGGAGGTCTAGCGGGGGGCTTCTCCTACGAGCAGTACTTC
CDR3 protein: CASSRGGLAGGFSYEQYF

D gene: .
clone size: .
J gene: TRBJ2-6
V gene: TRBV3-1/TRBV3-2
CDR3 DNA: TGTGCCAGCAGCCAAGTCCAGACTGGGGCCAACGTCCTGACTTTC
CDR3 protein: CASSQVQTGANVLTF

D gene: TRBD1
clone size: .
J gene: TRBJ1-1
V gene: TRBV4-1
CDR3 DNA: TGCGCCAGCAGGGCCGACAGGGAGACCACTGAAGCTTTCTTT
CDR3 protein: CASRADRETTEAFF

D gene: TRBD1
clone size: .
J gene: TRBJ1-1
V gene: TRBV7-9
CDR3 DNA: TGTGCCAGCAGTCGGGGACAGGGGGACACTGAAGCTTTCTTT
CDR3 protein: CASSRGQGDTEAFF

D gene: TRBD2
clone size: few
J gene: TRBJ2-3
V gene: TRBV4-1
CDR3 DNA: TGCGCCAGCAGCCAAGACCCAAGGACTAGCGGTTACACAGATACGCAGTATTTT
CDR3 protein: CASSQDPRTSGYTDTQYF

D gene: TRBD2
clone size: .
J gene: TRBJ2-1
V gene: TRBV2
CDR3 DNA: TGTGCCAGCAGTAAACTAGCGGACTACAATGAGCAGTTCTTC
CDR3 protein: CASSKLADYNEQFF

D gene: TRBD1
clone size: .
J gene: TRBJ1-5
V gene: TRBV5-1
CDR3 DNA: TGCGCCAGCAGCTTGAGACAGGGAGATCAGCCCCAGCATTTT
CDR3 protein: CASSLRQGDQPQHF

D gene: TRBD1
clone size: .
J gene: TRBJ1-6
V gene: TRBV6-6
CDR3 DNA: TGTGCCAGCAGTTACTCAGGGGGCGGCTATAATTCACCCCTCCACTTT
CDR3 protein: CASSYSGGGYNSPLHF

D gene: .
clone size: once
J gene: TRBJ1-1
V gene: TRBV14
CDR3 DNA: TGTGCCAGCAGCCAAGTCGGGAACACTGAAGCTTTCTTT
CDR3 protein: CASSQVGNTEAFF

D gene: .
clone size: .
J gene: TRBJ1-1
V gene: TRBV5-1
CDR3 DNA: TGCGCCAGCAGCTTGGAGTCAGGGGCGCTTGTAGCTTTCTTT
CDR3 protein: CASSLESGALVAFF

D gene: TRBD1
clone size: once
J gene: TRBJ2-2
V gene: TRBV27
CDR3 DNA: TGTGCCAGCAGTTTGACAGGGGTATGGGGGACCGGGGAGCTGTTTTTT
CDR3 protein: CASSLTGVWGTGELFF

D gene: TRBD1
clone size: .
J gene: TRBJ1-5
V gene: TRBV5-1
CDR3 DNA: TGCGCCAGCAGCCGTGGGACAGGGGCTAATCAGCCCCAGCATTTT
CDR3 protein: CASSRGTGANQPQHF

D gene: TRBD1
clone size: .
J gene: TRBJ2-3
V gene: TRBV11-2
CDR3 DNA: TGTGCCAGCAGCTTAGTCGGGGCAGGGGGCAAGGATACGCAGTATTTT
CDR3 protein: CASSLVGAGGKDTQYF

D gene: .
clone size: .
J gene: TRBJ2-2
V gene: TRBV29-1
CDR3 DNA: TGCAGCGTTTTTCCTGGGGGCGGGGGCCGTAACACCGGGGAGCTGTTTTTT
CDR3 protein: CSVFPGGGGRNTGELFF

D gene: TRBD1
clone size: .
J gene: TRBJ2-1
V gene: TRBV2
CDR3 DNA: TGTGCCAGCAGGGACAACCCCCGGACAGGGGACTACAATGAGCAGTTCTTC
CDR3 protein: CASRDNPRTGDYNEQFF

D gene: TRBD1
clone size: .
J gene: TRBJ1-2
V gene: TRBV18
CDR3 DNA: TGTGCCAGCTCAAACGACAGGGCCCGCCGGGGCTACACCTTC
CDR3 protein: CASSNDRARRGYTF

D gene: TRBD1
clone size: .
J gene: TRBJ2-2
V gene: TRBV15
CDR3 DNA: TGTGCCACCGAGCCGGGACAGGTGACCGGGGAGCTGTTTTTT
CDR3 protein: CATEPGQVTGELFF

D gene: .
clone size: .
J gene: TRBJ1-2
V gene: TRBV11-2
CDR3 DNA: TGTGCCAGCAGCCCCGAGGGACTGCTTAGTGGCTACACCTTC
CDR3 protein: CASSPEGLLSGYTF

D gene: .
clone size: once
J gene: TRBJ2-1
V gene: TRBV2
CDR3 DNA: TGTGCCAGCAGTGAAAACCGGGACAATGAGCAGTTCTTC
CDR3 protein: CASSENRDNEQFF

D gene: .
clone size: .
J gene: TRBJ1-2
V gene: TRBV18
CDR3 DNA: TGTGCCAGCTCACCCTCGGACAGCTTACCCCTTGGCTACACCTTC
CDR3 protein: CASSPSDSLPLGYTF

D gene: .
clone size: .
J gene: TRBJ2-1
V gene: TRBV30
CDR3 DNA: TGTGCCTGGAGGGGACAACCGAAGTATGAGCAGTTCTTC
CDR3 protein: CAWRGQPKYEQFF

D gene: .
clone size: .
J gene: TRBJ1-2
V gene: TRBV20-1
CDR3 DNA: TGCAGTGCCCACTATAACTATGGCTACACCTTC
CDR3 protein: CSAHYNYGYTF

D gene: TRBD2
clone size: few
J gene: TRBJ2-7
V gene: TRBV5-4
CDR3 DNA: TGTGCCAGCAGCTTCGGACTAGCGTGGGGCGAGCAGTACTTC
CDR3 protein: CASSFGLAWGEQYF

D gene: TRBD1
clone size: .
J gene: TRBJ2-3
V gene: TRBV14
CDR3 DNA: TGTGCCAGCAGCCAAGATATCCAGGGGGCGGGTGGCACAGATACGCAGTATTTT
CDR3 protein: CASSQDIQGAGGTDTQYF

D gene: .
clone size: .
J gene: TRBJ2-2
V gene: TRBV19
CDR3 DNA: TGTGCCAGTAGTATTATCAGGGGGAACACCGGGGAGCTGTTTTTT
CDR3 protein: CASSIIRGNTGELFF

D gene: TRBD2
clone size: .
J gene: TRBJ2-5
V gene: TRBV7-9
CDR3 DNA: TGTGCCAGCAGCTTACTAGCGGGGGGGAAAGAGACCCAGTACTTC
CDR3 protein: CASSLLAGGKETQYF

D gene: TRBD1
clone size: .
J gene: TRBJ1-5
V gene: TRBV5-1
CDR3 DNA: TGCGCCAGCAGCTTGGAACCCGGGACAGGGAATCAGCCCCAGCATTTT
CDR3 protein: CASSLEPGTGNQPQHF

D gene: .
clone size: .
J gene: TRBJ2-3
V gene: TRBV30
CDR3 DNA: TGTGCCTGGGGGACTCGAAGAGATACGCAGTATTTT
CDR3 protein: CAWGTRRDTQYF

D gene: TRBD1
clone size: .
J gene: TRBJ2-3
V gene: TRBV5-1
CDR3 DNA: TGCGCCAGCAGCCCCCCGGTTCAGGGGGCCGATACGCAGTATTTT
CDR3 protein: CASSPPVQGADTQYF

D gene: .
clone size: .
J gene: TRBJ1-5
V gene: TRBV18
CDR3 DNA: TGTGCCAGCTCACCACGGGATGTAGGGGCGACCCATCGCAATCAGCCCCAGCATTTT
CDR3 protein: CASSPRDVGATHRNQPQHF

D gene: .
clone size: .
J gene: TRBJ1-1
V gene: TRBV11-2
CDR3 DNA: TGTGCCAGCAGCTCTGCCGGGATCACCTCTTTGGACACTGAAGCTTTCTTT
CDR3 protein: CASSSAGITSLDTEAFF

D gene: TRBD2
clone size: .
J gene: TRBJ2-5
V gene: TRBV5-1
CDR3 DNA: TGCGCCAGCAGCTTGGGGGATATTCCCGGAACCGGGAGGGAGACCCAGTACTTC
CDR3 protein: CASSLGDIPGTGRETQYF

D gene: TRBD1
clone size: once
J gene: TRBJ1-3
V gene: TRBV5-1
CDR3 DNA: TGCGCCAGCAGCTTGGAAGGGGGCCTCACTGGAAACACCATATATTTT
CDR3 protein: CASSLEGGLTGNTIYF

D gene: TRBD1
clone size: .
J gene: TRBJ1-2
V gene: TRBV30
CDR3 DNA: TGTGCCTGGACCCCTTCCCCTACAGGGGGCGCTTATGGCTACACCTTC
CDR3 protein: CAWTPSPTGGAYGYTF

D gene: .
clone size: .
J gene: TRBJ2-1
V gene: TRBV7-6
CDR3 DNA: TGTGCCAGCACCCTCGGGGGACTCAGCAATGAGCAGTTCTTC
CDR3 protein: CASTLGGLSNEQFF